These 17 T cell receptor beta chains came from one sample sequenced in a study of control samples from healthy donors and cancer patients. The table came from immunoSEQ multiplex PCR; TCRdb's copy has only in-frame clones and leaves some out. The sample records about 120,000 clones, roughly 89% being singletons. The sequencing sample was made of blood. The source is a man between 25 and 39 years old in good health.

Of note for this clone: It may be a read error: a sequence one base away is much more abundant. The J gene is TRBJ1-2, the V gene TRBV25-1; D is unresolved. The germline V gene encodes CDR1 MGHDK and CDR2 SYGVNS. The V and J ends lost 6 bases and 0 bases respectively, with 8 bases between them. The CDR3 sequence is 13 residues long. CDR3 amino acids: CASSPPSNYGYTF. In nucleotides, the CDR3 is TGTGCCAGCAGCCCCCCATCTAACTATGGCTACACCTTC.

This clone was recorded once. This sequence joins TRBV7-2 and TRBJ1-5, with D possibly being TRBD1 (5 bases). Trimming stripped 3 bases from V and 7 bases from J, with 10 bases between. Germline V gene lookup returns CDR1 SGHTA and CDR2 FQGNSA. CDR3 length: 13 residues. CDR3 residues: CASSLGGGQPQHF. CDR3 sequence (DNA): TGTGCCAGCAGCTTGGGGGGAGGGCAGCCCCAGCATTTT.

The chain carries TRBV6-5 and TRBJ2-7, with 12 bases lining up with TRBD1. Losses at the gene ends were 6 bases for V and 2 bases for J; bases not matched to a gene: 5. The CDR3 is 15 amino acids. Germline assignment: CDR1 MNHEY and CDR2 SVGAGI. CDR3 in amino acids: CASRYRDRGPYEQYF. The CDR3 nucleotides are TGTGCCAGCAGGTACCGGGACAGGGGGCCCTACGAGCAGTACTTC.

The chain joins TRBV9 to TRBJ1-3; 9 positions agree with TRBD1. The germline CDR1 and CDR2 sequences are SGDLS and YYNGEE. J was trimmed by 4 bases and V by 1 base; bases with no gene match: 6. The CDR3 extends over 16 amino acids. CDR3: CASSVQGGQGGNTIYF. The CDR3 DNA follows: TGTGCCAGCAGCGTACAGGGGGGACAGGGAGGAAACACCATATATTTT.

The chain links TRBV5-1 to TRBJ2-3; 9 bases map to TRBD2. Germline trimming cut 1 base from V and 4 bases from J; bases unmatched to any gene: 4. CDR3 length: 15 amino acids. Germline V gene sequence: CDR1 SGHRS, CDR2 YFSETQ. The DNA for the CDR3 is TGCGCCAGCAGCTTGTTGCGCGGGGGGGCAGATACGCAGTATTTT. This encodes CASSLLRGGADTQYF.

The V and J genes are TRBV30 and TRBJ2-1; D is unclear. Trimming took 3 bases from V and 8 from J, leaving 11 bases between them. From germline, CDR1 is GTSNPN and CDR2 SVGIG (reference sequence). The CDR3 totals 12 residues. In DNA, the CDR3 is TGTGCCTGGAGCCCCCTCGACCATGAGCAGTTCTTC. Amino acids: CAWSPLDHEQFF.

CDR3 sequence reads: CASSPDANTGELFF. CDR3 bases: TGCGCCAGCAGTCCAGACGCGAACACCGGGGAGCTGTTTTTT. The V and J genes are TRBV10-2 and TRBJ2-2; D ambiguous. Germline CDR1 WSHSY, CDR2 SAAADI. V dropped 5 bases and J dropped 0 bases, with 7 bases sitting between them. The CDR3 length is 14 residues.

This clone has just one count. The rearrangement links TRBV19 to TRBJ2-5; D ambiguous. V was clipped by 10 bases and J by 4 bases, with 16 bases between them. Germline V gene sequence: CDR1 LNHDA, CDR2 SQIVND (reference sequence). CDR3 length equals 13 residues. The DNA of the CDR3 is TGTGCCACTTGCCGAGGCGGACGAGAGACCCAGTACTTC. Its protein is CATCRGGRETQYF.

The chain combines TRBV7-2 with TRBJ2-7; D ambiguous. Germline V CDR1 and CDR2: SGHTA, FQGNSA. Trimming stripped 3 bases from V and 3 bases from J, with 6 bases between. This CDR3 is 12 amino acids long. CDR3 protein: CASSLIGYEQYF. CDR3 DNA sequence: TGTGCCAGCAGCTTGATCGGCTACGAGCAGTACTTC.

This clone was found once. The J gene is TRBJ2-5, the V gene TRBV4-1, with TRBD2 matching over 14 bases. Germline loops: CDR1 MGHRA, CDR2 YSYEKL. V was pared by 4 bases and J by 4 bases, with 5 bases of the junction left unmatched. This CDR3 has 16 residues. The CDR3 DNA sequence: TGCGCCAGCAGCCTAGGACTAGCGGGGGGTTCAGAGACCCAGTACTTC. It translates to CASSLGLAGGSETQYF.

The chain has TRBV4-2 and TRBJ1-5; 7 nucleotides line up with TRBD1. With V trimmed by 1 base and J by 4 bases, 4 bases remained unmatched. The germline V gene encodes CDR1 LGHNA and CDR2 YNFKEQ. The CDR3 loop spans 15 amino acids. The CDR3 here is CASSQADRVNQPQHF. As DNA, the CDR3 is TGTGCCAGCAGCCAAGCTGACAGGGTGAATCAGCCCCAGCATTTT.

J is TRBJ2-5 and V is TRBV5-6, with 11 bases fitting TRBD2. CDR3 length equals 17 residues. Trimming removed 0 bases from V and 4 bases from J; junction bases left unmatched: 8. CDR1 SGHDT and CDR2 YYEEEE come from the germline V gene. The CDR3 nucleotides are TGTGCCAGCAGCTTGGAAGGTAGCGGGGGGGCCCGAGAGACCCAGTACTTC. This encodes CASSLEGSGGARETQYF.

This clone has just a few counts. This sequence joins TRBV12-3 or TRBV12-4 and TRBJ1-5, with a possible D match to TRBD1 (6 bases). CDR3 length: 12 amino acids. Trimming removed 6 bases at V and 6 bases at J, with 9 bases between. CDR3: CASRDSVQPQHF. The CDR3 coding sequence is TGTGCCAGCAGGGACAGTGTTCAGCCCCAGCATTTT.

The CDR3 here is CASRGTGNTQYF. The CDR3 DNA follows: TGTGCCAGTAGGGGGACAGGGAATACGCAGTATTTT. This chain joins TRBV19 and TRBJ2-3; 9 bases are a match to TRBD1. Germline CDR1 is LNHDA and CDR2 is SQIVND (reference sequence). The CDR3 extends over 12 amino acids. The junction had 2 bases not matched to a gene; V was cut back by 6 bases and J by 7 bases. The full variable domain, rest sourced from reference TRBV19 and TRBJ2-3, is DGGITQSPKYLFRKEGQNVTLSCEQNLNHDAMYWYRQDPGQGLRLIYYSQIVNDFQKGDIAEGYSVSREKKESFPLTVTSAQKNPTAFYLCASRGTGNTQYFGPGTRLTVL.

This chain joins TRBV7-2 and TRBJ1-2, with a weak D call TRBD1 (5 bases). Germline CDR1 reads SGHTA; CDR2 reads FQGNSA. V lost 6 bases, J lost 2 bases, and 16 bases lay in between. This CDR3 spans 15 amino acids. The CDR3, as DNA: TGTGCCAGCAGGCGGGGAGGGGCCTTGAACTATGGCTACACCTTC. It specifies CASRRGGALNYGYTF. Together with reference TRBV7-2 and TRBJ1-2, the CDR3 gives the full variable domain: GAGVSQSPSNKVTEKGKDVELRCDPISGHTALYWYRQSLGQGLEFLIYFQGNSAPDKSGLPSDRFSAERTGGSVSTLTIQRTQQEDSAVYLCASRRGGALNYGYTFGSGTRLTVV.

This clone is a singleton in its sample. This rearrangement joins TRBV2 to TRBJ2-4; 7 nucleotides match TRBD1. The CDR3 has 15 residues. The V segment lost 5 bases and the J segment 8 bases; nucleotides outside the gene matches: 12. Germline-derived CDR1 and CDR2 are SNHLY and FYNNEI. The CDR3 coding sequence is TGTGCCAGCAGTCAAGGACAGGCCTCTAGGCACATTCAGTACTTC. Its translation is CASSQGQASRHIQYF. Variable domain in full (rest from reference TRBV2 and TRBJ2-4): EPEVTQTPSHQVTQMGQEVILRCVPISNHLYFYWYRQILGQKVEFLVSFYNNEISEKSEIFDDQFSVERPDGSNFTLKIRSTKLEDSAMYFCASSQGQASRHIQYFGAGTRLSVL.

The chain uses TRBV6-6 and TRBJ2-2; no clear D. CDR1 is MNHNY and CDR2 is SVGAGI in the germline V gene (reference sequence). V lost 4 bases and J 7 bases, leaving 10 bases between the germline ends. The length of the CDR3 is 13 residues. As DNA, the CDR3 is TGTGCCAGCAGTTTCCCCCCCAACGGGGAGCTGTTTTTT. This encodes CASSFPPNGELFF.